This TCR beta chain originates from a study of blood T cell repertoires in COVID-19. This CDR3 is built from 17 residues. J was trimmed by 7 bases and V by 5 bases; bases with no gene match: 15. Germline assignment: CDR1 LNHDA and CDR2 SQIVND (reference sequence). The table came from immunoSEQ multiplex PCR; TCRdb's copy has only in-frame clones and leaves some out. The table lists about 210,000 clones, roughly four fifths of them singletons. In its sample, this clone was seen a few times. The sample taken for sequencing was peripheral blood. The TCR comes from a woman in her 40s with acute or convalescent COVID-19. This sequence joins TRBV19 and TRBJ2-1; 9 positions agree with TRBD2. CDR3 sequence (DNA): TGTGCCAGTAGTCTCAACCTCCTAGCGGGAAATCAGAATGAGCAGTTCTTC. Translated, it gives CASSLNLLAGNQNEQFF.